Described below is a single T cell receptor beta chain sequence and its context. This specimen comes from a study of blood T cell repertoires in COVID-19. Background on the study: Samples representing acute and convalescent COVID-19 were sourced from the United States, Italy and Spain.

The germline V gene encodes CDR1 LGHDT and CDR2 YNNKEL (reference sequence). The V end was cut by 0 bases, the J end by 4 bases, with 10 bases between. This CDR3 comprises 14 residues. Authors' methods: Nucleated cell number was recorded as an estimate derived from reference gene primer amplification. The data were produced by immunoSEQ multiplex PCR, yet TCRdb's version contains in-frame clones alone and is incomplete. The V and J calls and clone size come from that table; D and trimming were worked out from the DNA. The sample contains about 270,000 clones, 80% to 90% of which appear only once. V gene TRBV3-1 (or the pseudogene TRBV3-2) combines with J gene TRBJ2-7, with a weak D call TRBD2 (5 bases). The receptor was derived from a woman between 18 and 29 years old who had recovered from COVID-19. Sequencing input: PBMCs or T cells enriched from blood (not recorded which). The CDR3 protein is CASSQEDGKYEQYF. CDR3 sequence (DNA): TGTGCCAGCAGCCAAGAGGACGGGAAGTACGAGCAGTACTTC.